This T cell receptor beta chain stems from a study of T cells in Graves' hyperthyroidism and ophthalmopathy. Amplification yielded TCR beta CDR3 regions, with RNA transcripts as the source. HTBI primers were employed in a first-round RT-PCR of the TCR CDR3. Each CDR3 protein is one row after TCRdb ran MiXCR on the multiplex PCR reads. The data show around 250,000 distinct CDR3 sequences, less than 20% seen once. In this sample, this clonotype turned up a few times. Patients showing uncontrolled infection, other autoimmune disease, pregnancy or lactation were ineligible. The receptor was isolated from a young woman with Graves' ophthalmopathy. The sample taken for sequencing was blood.

CDR3 loop: CASSQVTDSYGYTF. The CDR3 DNA is TGTGCCAGCAGCCAGGTGACGGACTCCTATGGCTACACCTTC. The V gene is TRBV4-2, the J gene TRBJ1-2, with no clear D. Per the germline V gene, CDR1 is LGHNA and CDR2 is YNFKEQ. The V end lost 3 bases, the J end lost 4 bases, and 12 bases lay between the germline ends. The CDR3 runs 14 residues.